This TCR beta chain was found in a study of identical twins. Study-wide points: Abundant cord blood beta clonotypes carried fewer insertions; memory repertoires showed none.

Regarding this clonotype: Its antigen is not identified.

The ends were cut back, 5 bases at V and 4 bases at J, with 6 bases in the middle. Germline CDR1 and CDR2: LGHNT and FRNRAP. The CDR3 spans 12 residues. One entry per CDR3 protein results from TCRdb running MiXCR on the 5' RACE reads. This sample has around 680,000 distinct CDR3 sequences, with 8.5% to 9% found just once. This same sample was also taken into another study, of yellow fever vaccine responses in identical twins.

Sample: PBMCs. The V and J genes are TRBV12-5 and TRBJ2-1; D ambiguous. This receptor was obtained from a woman aged 18-29 years in good health. The CDR3: CASGTEYNEQFF. CDR3 bases: TGTGCTAGTGGTACGGAATACAATGAGCAGTTCTTC.